The next 7 T cell receptor beta chains were all read from a single sample in a study of beta chain features in type 1 diabetes (dated by TCRdb to 2017 to 2018). Results the study describes overall, beyond this receptor: A moderate but significant shortening of TCRB CDR3 length was observed in type 1 diabetes patients in all four CD4+ subsets.

These receptors lack a known antigen. The library was prepared using the immunoSEQ multiplex PCR assay. The High Capacity cDNA Reverse Transcription Kit was used to reverse transcribe all of the isolated RNA, meaning that expressed TCRB transcripts were what got sequenced. Drawn from immuneACCESS, this table holds only the in-frame rearrangements with V and J called that TCRdb kept. Clones are partly lost; checked studies trace under half to an unresolved V gene and leave the rest unexplained. In all, the sample holds roughly 700,000 clones, and around an eighth of those were seen once. The top ten constitute 0.022% of the sample. Source material: naive CD4+ T cells from blood. The cell subset or site label of this sample denotes: true naive CD4+ T cells. These receptors were obtained from a young man with type 1 diabetes.

The rearrangement joins TRBV4-2 to TRBJ1-1; D is unclear. CDR1 is LGHNA, CDR2 YNFKEQ, per germline. Trimming left V 3 bases short and J 2 bases short, with 13 bases between. The CDR3 has 15 amino acids. The CDR3 spells CASSQLPDGNTEAFF. The DNA of the CDR3 is TGTGCCAGCAGCCAGCTGCCGGACGGAAACACTGAAGCTTTCTTT.

The V call is TRBV30, the J call TRBJ2-3, with TRBD2 matching over 8 bases. V lost 0 bases, J lost 5 bases, and 16 bases stayed unmatched. The germline gives CDR1 GTSNPN, CDR2 SVGIG (reference sequence). There are 18 residues in the CDR3. This CDR3 reads CAWSVNFLRGAWVDTQYF. Written as DNA, the CDR3 is TGTGCCTGGAGTGTAAATTTCTTGCGGGGGGCCTGGGTAGATACGCAGTATTTT.

The genes are TRBV19 and TRBJ2-3; D is possibly TRBD2 (6 bases). Germline V gene data show CDR1 as LNHDA and CDR2 as SQIVND (reference sequence). V lost 7 bases and J 2 bases, leaving 13 bases between the germline ends. The CDR3 length is 14 residues. CDR3 residues: CASKPGLPTDTQYF. CDR3 sequence (DNA): TGTGCCAGTAAACCGGGACTTCCCACAGATACGCAGTATTTT. Filled out from reference TRBV19 and TRBJ2-3, the complete variable domain reads DGGITQSPKYLFRKEGQNVTLSCEQNLNHDAMYWYRQDPGQGLRLIYYSQIVNDFQKGDIAEGYSVSREKKESFPLTVTSAQKNPTAFYLCASKPGLPTDTQYFGPGTRLTVL.

In regard to this clone: Within the sample, other DNA sequences also encode this same CDR3. V and J are TRBV18 and TRBJ1-5; unclear D gene. CDR3 length: 12 amino acids. V shed 3 bases and J shed 3 bases, with 3 bases lying between them. Germline-derived CDR1 and CDR2 are KGHSH and LQKENI. CDR3 sequence reads: CASSPDNQPQHF. The CDR3, as DNA: TGTGCCAGCTCACCGGACAATCAGCCCCAGCATTTT.

This rearrangement joins TRBV7-9 to TRBJ1-2; D gene uncertain. The germline V gene encodes CDR1 SEHNR and CDR2 FQNEAQ (reference sequence). Trimming removed 1 base at V and 6 bases at J, with 6 bases between. The CDR3 covers 12 residues. CDR3 amino acids: CASSLVADGYTF. The CDR3 region has the DNA TGTGCCAGCAGCTTAGTCGCAGATGGCTACACCTTC.

This clone was detected only once. CDR3 amino acids: CASSSTRQGEAYEQYF. The CDR3 DNA reads as TGTGCCAGCAGCTCAACCCGACAGGGTGAAGCCTACGAGCAGTACTTC. J is TRBJ2-7 and V is TRBV7-9; 7 bases are a match to TRBD1. J was trimmed by 2 bases and V by 4 bases; bases with no gene match: 11. Per the germline V gene, CDR1 is SEHNR and CDR2 is FQNEAQ (reference sequence). The CDR3 consists of 16 residues.

The V and J genes are TRBV29-1 and TRBJ2-6, with 9 bases that match TRBD1. With V trimmed by 6 bases and J by 2 bases, 5 bases remained unmatched. Germline CDR1 SQVTM, CDR2 ANQGSEA. CDR3 length: 15 amino acids. CDR3 sequence: CSVGQGRTGANVLTF. The CDR3 nucleotides read TGCAGCGTGGGACAGGGAAGGACTGGGGCCAACGTCCTGACTTTC.